This T cell receptor (beta chain) was captured by sequencing in a study of blood T cell repertoires in COVID-19. Using immunoSEQ multiplex PCR, the repertoire was profiled, and TCRdb retains in-frame clones only, with some absent. The sample has 30,000 to 40,000 clones; less than 95% are singletons. V lost 3 bases and J 0 bases, leaving 12 bases between the germline ends. The CDR3 extends over 16 amino acids. Germline V CDR1 and CDR2: KGHSH, LQKENI. This rearrangement joins TRBV18 to TRBJ2-4; possibly TRBD1 for D (5 bases). The receptor comes from a man at least 80 years old with acute or convalescent COVID-19. The sequencing input was peripheral blood. In DNA form, the CDR3 reads TGTGCCAGCTCACCCGACTTACAGGTAGCCAAAAACATTCAGTACTTC. The encoded protein is CASSPDLQVAKNIQYF. Full variable domain (rest looked up from reference TRBV18 and TRBJ2-4): NAGVMQNPRHLVRRRGQEARLRCSPMKGHSHVYWYRQLPEEGLKFMVYLQKENIIDESGMPKERFSAEFPKEGPSILRIQQVVRGDSAAYFCASSPDLQVAKNIQYFGAGTRLSVL.